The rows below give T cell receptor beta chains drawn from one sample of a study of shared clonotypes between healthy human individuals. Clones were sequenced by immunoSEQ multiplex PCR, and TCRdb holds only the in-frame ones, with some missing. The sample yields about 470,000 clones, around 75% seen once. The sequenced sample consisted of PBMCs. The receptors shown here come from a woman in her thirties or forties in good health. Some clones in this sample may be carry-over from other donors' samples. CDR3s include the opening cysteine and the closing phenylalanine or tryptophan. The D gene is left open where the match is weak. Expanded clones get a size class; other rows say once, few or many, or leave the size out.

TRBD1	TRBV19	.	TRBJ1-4	TGTGCCAGTAGTATCCGGGGGACAGAAAATGAAAAACTGTTTTTT	CASSIRGTENEKLFF
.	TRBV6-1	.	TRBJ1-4	TGTGCCAGCAGTGACATCGGGCAGATTAATGAAAAACTGTTTTTT	CASSDIGQINEKLFF
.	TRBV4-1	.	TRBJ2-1	TGCGCCAGCAGACAAGAATGGACAGTCCCCACAAATGAGCAGTTCTTC	CASRQEWTVPTNEQFF
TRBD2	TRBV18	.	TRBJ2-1	TGTGCCAGCCATCGGGAGGGTGGATACAATGAGCAGTTCTTC	CASHREGGYNEQFF
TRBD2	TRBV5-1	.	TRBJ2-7	TGCGCCAGCAGCTCCGGGACTAGCGGGAGAAATTTAGCCTACGAGCAGTACTTC	CASSSGTSGRNLAYEQYF
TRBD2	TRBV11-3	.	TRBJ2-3	TGTGCCAGCAGCTTAGAGTTGCTCGGGACTAGCGGTGGTACGCAGTATTTT	CASSLELLGTSGGTQYF
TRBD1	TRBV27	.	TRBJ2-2	TGTGCCAGCAGTTTCTCCCTCGGACAGGGAAGTATCGGGGAGCTGTTTTTT	CASSFSLGQGSIGELFF
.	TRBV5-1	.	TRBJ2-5	TGCGCCAGCAGCAGGACCCCCCAAGAGACCCAGTACTTC	CASSRTPQETQYF
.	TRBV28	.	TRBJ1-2	TGTGCCAGCAGCCGCGGCCCCTTAAACACCTTC	CASSRGPLNTF
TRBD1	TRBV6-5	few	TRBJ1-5	TGCGCGATTGGGACAGGCAATCAGCCCCAGCATTTT	CAIGTGNQPQHF
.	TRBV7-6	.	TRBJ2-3	TGTGCCAGCAGCTTAGATACGGGGGCTAGCACAGATACGCAGTATTTT	CASSLDTGASTDTQYF
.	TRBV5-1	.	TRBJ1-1	TGCGCCAGCAGCTTGGGAGGCAACACTGAAGCTTTCTTT	CASSLGGNTEAFF
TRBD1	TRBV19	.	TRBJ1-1	TGTGCCAGTACCCTATACCTCAGGGGGCCCGGAAGAGCTTTCTTT	CASTLYLRGPGRAFF
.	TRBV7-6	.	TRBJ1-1	TGTGCCAGCAGCATGGGACACAGGAACACTGAAGCTTTCTTT	CASSMGHRNTEAFF
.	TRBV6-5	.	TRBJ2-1	TGTGCCAGCAGTTACTCTAGCAAGGTTGAGCAGTTCTTC	CASSYSSKVEQFF
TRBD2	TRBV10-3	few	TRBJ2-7	TGTGCCATCAGTGCCCGGGGGGGGTCCGGCGTTTTCTCCTACGAGCAGTACTTC	CAISARGGSGVFSYEQYF
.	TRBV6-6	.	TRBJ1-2	TGTGCCAGCAGTTCCGACGGAATCGGCTACACCTTC	CASSSDGIGYTF
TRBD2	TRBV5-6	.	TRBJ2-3	TGTGCCAGCAGAGGATCCGGGACTAGCGGGAGTTCCACAGATACGCAGTATTTT	CASRGSGTSGSSTDTQYF
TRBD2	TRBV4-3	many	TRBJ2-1	TGCGCCAGCAGCCAAGGGGAGCGGGAGGGGTTCCGTCAAGAGCAGTTCTTC	CASSQGEREGFRQEQFF
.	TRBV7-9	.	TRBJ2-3	TGTGCCAGCAGCTTAGTTATTGATACGCAGTATTTT	CASSLVIDTQYF
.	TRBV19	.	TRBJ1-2	TGTGCCAGTAGTATTGCTCGGGGGGCCTATGGCTACACCTTC	CASSIARGAYGYTF
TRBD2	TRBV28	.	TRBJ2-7	TGTGCCAGCAAGGGACTAGCGGGAGTTGGTCCGTACGAGCAGTACTTC	CASKGLAGVGPYEQYF
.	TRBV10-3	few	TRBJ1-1	TGTGCCATCAGTGGGGTCACCGGACTGCCGAACACTGAAGCTTTCTTT	CAISGVTGLPNTEAFF
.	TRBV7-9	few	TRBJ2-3	TGTGCCAGCAAGACGGGCGGCAGAGATACGCAGTATTTT	CASKTGGRDTQYF
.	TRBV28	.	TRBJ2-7	TGTGCCAGCAGTACGTGGACTGGATTCAGCTCCTACGAGCAGTACTTC	CASSTWTGFSSYEQYF
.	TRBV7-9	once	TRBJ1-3	TGTGCCAGCAGCTTTTTAGGGGGGCTTTCTGGAAACACCATATATTTT	CASSFLGGLSGNTIYF
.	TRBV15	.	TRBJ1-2	TGTGCCACCAGCAGAGATCGGGGGGGGCTAGGCTATGGCTACACCTTC	CATSRDRGGLGYGYTF
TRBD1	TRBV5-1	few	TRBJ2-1	TGCGCCAGCAGCTTGGGGAGGTGGGGACAGGGTCCCTACAATGAGCAGTTCTTC	CASSLGRWGQGPYNEQFF
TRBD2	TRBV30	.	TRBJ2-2	TGTGCCTGGAAAGAACTAGCGGGAGGCACCGGGGAGCTGTTTTTT	CAWKELAGGTGELFF
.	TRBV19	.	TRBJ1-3	TGTGCCAGTAGTCGCTTCCCTGGAAACACCATATATTTT	CASSRFPGNTIYF
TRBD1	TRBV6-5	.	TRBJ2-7	TGTGCCAGCCGAAAGGGACAGGGAGGCGAGCAGTACTTC	CASRKGQGGEQYF
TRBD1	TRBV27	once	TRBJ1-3	TGTGCCAGCAGCCAACGGGGGACAGTCTCTTCTGGAAACACCATATATTTT	CASSQRGTVSSGNTIYF
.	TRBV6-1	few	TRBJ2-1	TGTGCCAGCAGTGAATTGCAAGACTACAATGAGCAGTTCTTC	CASSELQDYNEQFF
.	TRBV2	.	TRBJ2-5	TGTGCCAGCAGTGATGTGGAGACCCAGTACTTC	CASSDVETQYF
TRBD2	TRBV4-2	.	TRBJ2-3	TGTGCCAGCAGCCTCTTAAGCGGGACGGGCACAGATACGCAGTATTTT	CASSLLSGTGTDTQYF
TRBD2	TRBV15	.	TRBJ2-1	TGTGCCACCAGCGCCACTAGCGGGGGAGCTCCCAATGAGCAGTTCTTC	CATSATSGGAPNEQFF
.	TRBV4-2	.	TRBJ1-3	TGTGCCAGCAGCCAAGATTACGTGGCGACTGGAAACACCATATATTTT	CASSQDYVATGNTIYF
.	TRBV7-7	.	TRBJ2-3	TGTGCTAGCATTGGGCAGGGAGAGGAGACAGATACGCAGTATTTT	CASIGQGEETDTQYF
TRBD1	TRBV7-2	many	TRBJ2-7	TGTGCCAGCAGGCCTACAGGGGTCTACGAGCAGTACTTC	CASRPTGVYEQYF
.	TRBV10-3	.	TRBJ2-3	TGTGCCATCAGTGAGCGACACAGCACAGATACGCAGTATTTT	CAISERHSTDTQYF
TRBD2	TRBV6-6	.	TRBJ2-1	TGTGCCAGCAGCAACGGACTAGCCCTGAATGAGCAGTTCTTC	CASSNGLALNEQFF
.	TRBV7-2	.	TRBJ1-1	TGTGCCAGCAGCTTCAGGCGAAACACTGAAGCTTTCTTT	CASSFRRNTEAFF
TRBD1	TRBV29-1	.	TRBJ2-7	TGCAGCGTTGCCGGGACAGGGACCGAGCAGTACTTC	CSVAGTGTEQYF
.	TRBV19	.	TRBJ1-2	TGTGCCAGTAGTATATCAGGGCTAACGGGCTACACCTTC	CASSISGLTGYTF
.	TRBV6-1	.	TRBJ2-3	TGTGCCAGCAAAGTTTCAGGGGCCCCCACAGATACGCAGTATTTT	CASKVSGAPTDTQYF
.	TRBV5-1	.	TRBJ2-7	TGCGCCAGCAGCCCTTTACCGGGACACTACTCCTACGAGCAGTACTTC	CASSPLPGHYSYEQYF
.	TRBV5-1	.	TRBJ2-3	TGCGCCAGCAGCTTGGGACAGAGCACAGATACGCAGTATTTT	CASSLGQSTDTQYF
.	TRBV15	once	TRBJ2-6	TGTGCCACGCACCGGGCCCTAGGAACTGGGGCCAACGTCCTGACTTTC	CATHRALGTGANVLTF
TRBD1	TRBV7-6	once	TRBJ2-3	TGTGCCAGCAGCTTCCCGGGACAGAGCACAGATACGCAGTATTTT	CASSFPGQSTDTQYF
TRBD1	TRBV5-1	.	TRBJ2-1	TGCGCCAGCAGCCGTGCTTCCAGACAGGGTAATGAGCAGTTCTTC	CASSRASRQGNEQFF
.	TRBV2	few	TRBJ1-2	TGTGCCAGCAGTGCGGAACACGGATATGGCTACACCTTC	CASSAEHGYGYTF
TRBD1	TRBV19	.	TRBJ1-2	TGTGCCAGTAGTTTCCCCCAGGGGGCAGCTGGCTACACCTTC	CASSFPQGAAGYTF
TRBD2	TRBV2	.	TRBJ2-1	TGTGCCAGCGTGCGACTAGCGGGATACAATGAGCAGTTCTTC	CASVRLAGYNEQFF
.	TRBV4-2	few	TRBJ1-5	TGTGCCAGCAGCCAAGAAACAGGGATAAATCAGCCCCAGCATTTT	CASSQETGINQPQHF
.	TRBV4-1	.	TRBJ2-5	TGCGCCAGCAGCCAAGGGCCAGGGAGTCAAGAGACCCAGTACTTC	CASSQGPGSQETQYF
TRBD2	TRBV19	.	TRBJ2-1	TGTGCCAGTAGGCCCGGGACTAGCCCTCTGGCCTACAATGAGCAGTTCTTC	CASRPGTSPLAYNEQFF